This T cell receptor (beta chain) was retrieved from a study of blood T cells in healthy people across ages (dated by TCRdb to between 2014 and 2016). About the study as a whole: Template switching captured roughly one uniquely barcoded TCR beta cDNA molecule per two T cells in model experiments. To track age-related changes in TCR beta repertoire diversity, the study relied on deep sequencing normalized with unique cDNA molecular identifiers. The donors were split into four age groups: young (average around 15 years), middle-aged (around 37), aged (roughly 68) and long-lived (over 75). Donors of different ages were randomly distributed across sequencing lanes to avoid experimental bias. The study analyzed two additional independent replicas of 1 million unique cDNA reads from the same blood draw for two donors, one aged 18 to 30 and one aged 80 or older. Overall study results and their limits: Since profiling was done on bulk unsorted PBMCs, naive and antigen-experienced compartments could not be conclusively compared. Observed TCR beta diversity correlated strongly with the percentage of naive T cells measured by flow cytometry. The long-lived group showed more naive CD4+ T cells, fewer expanded clones and increased TCR diversity than the aged group, suggesting age selection. Because donor CMV infection status was unknown, age-related changes in expanded clonotypes were potentially confounded. Estimates of total diversity from one million sequenced T cells were regarded as lower bounds and underestimates. As age increased, observed TCR beta diversity per million T cells dropped in a roughly linear way, and a significant reduction was already evident by age around 41.

This clonotype has only a few counts. There is no known antigen for this receptor. One base away there is no much larger clone; base qualities are not given. Systemically healthy Caucasian individuals from Russia, 35 to 50 in total and aged roughly 6 to 90 years, were included as donors. Around 9.8 milliliters of peripheral blood were collected from each donor into EDTA-treated Vacutainer tubes. Ficoll-Paque density-gradient centrifugation was used to isolate PBMCs, with at least 6.5 million per sample. Trizol reagent was used to extract total RNA from the PBMCs, yielding at least 5.5 micrograms per sample. The percentages of naive CD45RAhigh/CD27high T cells were determined by flow cytometry on a PBMC aliquot from every donor. The library was generated by 5' RACE. Sequenced using an Illumina HiSeq 2500. The second PCR ran for about 6 to 11 cycles and used a J-beta primer mix along with a sample-barcoded 5' primer. A unique molecular identifier was introduced onto each TCR beta cDNA molecule by a template-switch 5' adaptor carrying 12 random nucleotides. Each sample yielded at least 3 million CDR3-containing paired-end reads. All of the RNA was converted into first-strand cDNA using the Mint cDNA synthesis kit, with a TRBC-specific oligonucleotide serving as the primer. All cDNA was treated with uracil-DNA glycosylase and then went through a first 18-cycle PCR with the universal primers M1SS and BC2_uni_R. Per the source publication's procedure: Each sample was normalized by randomly selecting 1 million high-quality reads, each carrying a distinct molecular identifier. Instead of being binned into consensus sequences, reads with shared molecular identifiers were discarded. MiTCR, set to a Q25 quality threshold and the strictest error-elimination algorithm, was used for CDR3 identification, clonotype clustering and error correction. A nonparametric unseen species model with Euler transformation was used to estimate lower-bound total TCR beta diversity. TCRdb passed the public sequencing reads through fastp at Q25 and MiXCR, retaining productive beta sequences. Rows are unified per CDR3 protein, each entry keeping the most common DNA and genes. TCRdb assigned the V and J calls; the authors' analysis was not used. Here the sample has about a million distinct CDR3 sequences; roughly half occur a single time. The ten biggest clones cover 20% to 25% of the sample.

Sequenced material: blood. This TCR was sampled from an older woman in good health.

For the CDR3, the sequence is CSVVTGGADTQYF. The DNA sequence is TGCAGCGTTGTAACGGGAGGAGCAGATACGCAGTATTTT. The V and J segments used are TRBV29-1 and TRBJ2-3, and TRBD2 aligns with 7 junction nucleotides. V is trimmed back by 4 bases and J by 4 bases, and the junction contains 5 bases that no gene match accounts for. Based on the germline V gene, the CDR1 and CDR2 sequences are SQVTM and ANQGSEA. From the cysteine through the phenylalanine, the CDR3 covers 13 amino acids. Left in the record is the CDR3 DNA by itself, 39 bases read in frame from the first base.